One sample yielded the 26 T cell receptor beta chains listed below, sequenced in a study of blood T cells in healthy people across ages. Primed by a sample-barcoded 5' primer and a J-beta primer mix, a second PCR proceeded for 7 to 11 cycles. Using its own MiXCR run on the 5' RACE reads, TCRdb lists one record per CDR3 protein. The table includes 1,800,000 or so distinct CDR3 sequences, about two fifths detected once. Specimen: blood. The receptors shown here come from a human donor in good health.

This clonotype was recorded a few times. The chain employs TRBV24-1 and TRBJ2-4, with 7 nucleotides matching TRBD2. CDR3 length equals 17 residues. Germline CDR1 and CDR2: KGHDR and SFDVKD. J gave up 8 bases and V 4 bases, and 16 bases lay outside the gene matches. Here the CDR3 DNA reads TGTGCCACCAGTGAGGGGATGACTAGCTCCTCAGAGGACATTCAGTACTTC. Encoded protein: CATSEGMTSSSEDIQYF.

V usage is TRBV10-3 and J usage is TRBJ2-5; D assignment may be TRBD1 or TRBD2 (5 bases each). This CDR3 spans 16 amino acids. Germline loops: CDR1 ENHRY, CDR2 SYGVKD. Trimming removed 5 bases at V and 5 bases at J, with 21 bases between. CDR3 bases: TGTGCCATCAGTAACCGGGACCCCAGTACGGAGGAGACCCAGTACTTC. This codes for CAISNRDPSTEETQYF.

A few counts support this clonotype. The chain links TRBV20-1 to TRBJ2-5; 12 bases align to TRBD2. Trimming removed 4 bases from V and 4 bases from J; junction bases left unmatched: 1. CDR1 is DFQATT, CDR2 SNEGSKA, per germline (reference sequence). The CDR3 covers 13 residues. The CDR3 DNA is TGCAGTGCTATACTAGCGGGGGGAGAGACCCAGTACTTC. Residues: CSAILAGGETQYF.

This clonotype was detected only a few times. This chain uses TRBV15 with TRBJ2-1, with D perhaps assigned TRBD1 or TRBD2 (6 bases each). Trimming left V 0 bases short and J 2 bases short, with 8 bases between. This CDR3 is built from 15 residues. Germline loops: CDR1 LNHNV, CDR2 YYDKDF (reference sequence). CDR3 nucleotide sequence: TGTGCCACCAGCAGAGACGGGGGCGCCTACAATGAGCAGTTCTTC. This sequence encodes CATSRDGGAYNEQFF.

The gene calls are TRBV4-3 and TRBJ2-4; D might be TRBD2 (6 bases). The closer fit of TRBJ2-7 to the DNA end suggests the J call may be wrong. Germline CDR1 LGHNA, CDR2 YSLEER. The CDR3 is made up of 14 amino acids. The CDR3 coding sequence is TGCGCCAGCAGCCAAGTAGAGGGACTCGGCGAGCAGTACTTC. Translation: CASSQVEGLGEQYF.

The CDR3 loop reads CASRTGIGTYGYTF. In DNA form, the CDR3 reads TGTGCCAGCAGAACAGGCATAGGAACCTATGGCTACACCTTC. V usage is TRBV27 and J usage is TRBJ1-2; tentatively, D is TRBD1 (5 bases). The ends were cut back, 6 bases at V and 4 bases at J, with 15 bases in the middle. The CDR3 sequence is 14 residues long. The germline V gene encodes CDR1 MNHEY and CDR2 SMNVEV (reference sequence).

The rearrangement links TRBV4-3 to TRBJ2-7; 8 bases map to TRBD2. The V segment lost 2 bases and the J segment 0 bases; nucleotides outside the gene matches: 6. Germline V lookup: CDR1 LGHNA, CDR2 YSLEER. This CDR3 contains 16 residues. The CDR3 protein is CASSQQLAGSSYEQYF. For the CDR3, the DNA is TGCGCCAGCAGCCAACAATTAGCGGGGAGCTCCTACGAGCAGTACTTC.

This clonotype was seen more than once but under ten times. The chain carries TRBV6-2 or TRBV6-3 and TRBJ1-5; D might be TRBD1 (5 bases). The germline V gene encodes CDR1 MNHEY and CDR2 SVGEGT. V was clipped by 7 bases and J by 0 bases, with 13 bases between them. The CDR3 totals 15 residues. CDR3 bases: TGTGCCAGCACTCAACCGGGGGATAGCAATCAGCCCCAGCATTTT. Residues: CASTQPGDSNQPQHF.

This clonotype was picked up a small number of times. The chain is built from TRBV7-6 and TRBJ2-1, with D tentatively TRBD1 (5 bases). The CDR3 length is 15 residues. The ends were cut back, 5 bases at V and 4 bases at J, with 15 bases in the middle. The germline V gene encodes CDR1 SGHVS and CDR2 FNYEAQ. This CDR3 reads CASSRGQGNYNEQFF. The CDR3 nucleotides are TGTGCCAGCAGCAGAGGTCAGGGAAATTACAATGAGCAGTTCTTC.

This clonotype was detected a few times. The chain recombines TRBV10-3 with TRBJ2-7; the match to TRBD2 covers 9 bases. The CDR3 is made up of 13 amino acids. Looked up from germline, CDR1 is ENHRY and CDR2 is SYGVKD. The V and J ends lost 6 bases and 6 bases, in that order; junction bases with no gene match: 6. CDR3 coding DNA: TGTGCCATCAGGAGTGTAGCGGGGGTCGAGCAGTACTTC. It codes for CAIRSVAGVEQYF.

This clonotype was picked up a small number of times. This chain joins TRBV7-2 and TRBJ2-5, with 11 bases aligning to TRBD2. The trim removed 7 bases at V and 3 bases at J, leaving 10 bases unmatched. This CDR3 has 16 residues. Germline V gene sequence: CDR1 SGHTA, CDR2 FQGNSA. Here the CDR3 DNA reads TGTGCCAGCATCCTAGCAGAGACTAGCGGGGAAGAGACCCAGTACTTC. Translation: CASILAETSGEETQYF.

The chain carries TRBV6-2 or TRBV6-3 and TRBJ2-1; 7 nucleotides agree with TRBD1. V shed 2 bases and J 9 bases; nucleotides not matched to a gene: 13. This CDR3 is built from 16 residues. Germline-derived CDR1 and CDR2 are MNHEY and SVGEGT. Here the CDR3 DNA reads TGTGCCAGCAGTTACCGGGACAGCTCACGTCGAGGTGAGCAGTTCTTC. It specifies CASSYRDSSRRGEQFF.

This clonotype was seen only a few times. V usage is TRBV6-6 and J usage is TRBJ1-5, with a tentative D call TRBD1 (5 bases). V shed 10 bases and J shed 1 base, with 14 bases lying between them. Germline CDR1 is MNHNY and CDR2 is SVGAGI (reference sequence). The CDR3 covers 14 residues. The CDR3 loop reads CATLLGESNQPQHF. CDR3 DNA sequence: TGTGCCACCCTACTAGGGGAAAGCAATCAGCCCCAGCATTTT.

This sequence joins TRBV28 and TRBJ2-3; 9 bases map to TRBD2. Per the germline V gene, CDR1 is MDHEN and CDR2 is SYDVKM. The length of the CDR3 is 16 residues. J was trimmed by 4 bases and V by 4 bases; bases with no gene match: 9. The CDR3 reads CASSSRLAGNSDTQYF. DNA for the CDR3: TGTGCCAGCAGTTCCCGCCTAGCGGGAAACTCAGATACGCAGTATTTT.

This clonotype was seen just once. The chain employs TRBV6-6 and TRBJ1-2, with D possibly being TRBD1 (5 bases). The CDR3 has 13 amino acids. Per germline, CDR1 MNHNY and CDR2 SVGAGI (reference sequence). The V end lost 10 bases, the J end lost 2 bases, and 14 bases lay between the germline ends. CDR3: CATSGGLNYGYTF. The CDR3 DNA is TGTGCCACGTCTGGGGGGTTGAACTATGGCTACACCTTC.

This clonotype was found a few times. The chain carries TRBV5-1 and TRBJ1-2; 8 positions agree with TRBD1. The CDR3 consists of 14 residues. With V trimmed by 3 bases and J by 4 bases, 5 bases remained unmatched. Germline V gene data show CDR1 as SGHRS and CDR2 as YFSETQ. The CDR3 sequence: CASSSGGQAYGYTF. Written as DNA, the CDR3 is TGCGCCAGCAGCTCAGGGGGACAGGCCTATGGCTACACCTTC.

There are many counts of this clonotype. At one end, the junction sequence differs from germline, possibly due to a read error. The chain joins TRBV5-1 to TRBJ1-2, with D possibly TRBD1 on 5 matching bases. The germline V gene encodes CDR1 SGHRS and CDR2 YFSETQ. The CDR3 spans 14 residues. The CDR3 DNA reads TGTGCCAGCAGCCCACGGGACGGCCTATATGGCTACACCTTC. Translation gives CASSPRDGLYGYTF.

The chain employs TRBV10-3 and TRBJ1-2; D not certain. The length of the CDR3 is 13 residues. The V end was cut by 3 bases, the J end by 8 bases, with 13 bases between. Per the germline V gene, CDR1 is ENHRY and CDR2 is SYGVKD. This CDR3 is CAISDKAAGGYTF. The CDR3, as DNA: TGTGCCATCAGTGACAAAGCTGCGGGCGGCTACACCTTC.

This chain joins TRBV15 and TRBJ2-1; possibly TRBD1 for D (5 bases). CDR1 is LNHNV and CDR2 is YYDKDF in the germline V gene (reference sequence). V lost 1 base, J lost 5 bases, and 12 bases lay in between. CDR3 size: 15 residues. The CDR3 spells CATSRGTRFNNEQFF. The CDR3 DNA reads TGTGCCACCAGCAGAGGGACAAGGTTCAACAATGAGCAGTTCTTC.

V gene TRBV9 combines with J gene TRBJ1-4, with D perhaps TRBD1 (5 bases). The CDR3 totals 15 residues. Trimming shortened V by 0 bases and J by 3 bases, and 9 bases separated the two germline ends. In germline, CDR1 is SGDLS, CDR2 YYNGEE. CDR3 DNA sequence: TGTGCCAGCAGCGTAGCGAGGGGACCTAATGAAAAACTGTTTTTT. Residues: CASSVARGPNEKLFF.

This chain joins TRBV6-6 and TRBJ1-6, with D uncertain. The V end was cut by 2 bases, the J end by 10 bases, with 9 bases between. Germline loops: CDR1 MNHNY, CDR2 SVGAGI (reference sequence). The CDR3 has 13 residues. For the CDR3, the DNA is TGTGCCAGCAGTTACCGGGAACAATCACCCCTCCACTTT. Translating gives CASSYREQSPLHF.

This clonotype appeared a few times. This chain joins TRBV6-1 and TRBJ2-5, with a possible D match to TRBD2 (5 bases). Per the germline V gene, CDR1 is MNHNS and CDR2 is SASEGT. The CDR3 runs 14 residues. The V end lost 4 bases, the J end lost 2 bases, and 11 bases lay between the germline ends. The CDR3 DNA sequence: TGTGCCAGCAGTGGTGGACTGGGACAAGAGACCCAGTACTTC. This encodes CASSGGLGQETQYF.

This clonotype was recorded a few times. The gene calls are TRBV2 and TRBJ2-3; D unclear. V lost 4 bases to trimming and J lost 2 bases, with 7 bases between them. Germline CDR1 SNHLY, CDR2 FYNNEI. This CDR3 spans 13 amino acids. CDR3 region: CASSGQTTDTQYF. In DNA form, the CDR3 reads TGTGCCAGCAGTGGCCAAACCACAGATACGCAGTATTTT.

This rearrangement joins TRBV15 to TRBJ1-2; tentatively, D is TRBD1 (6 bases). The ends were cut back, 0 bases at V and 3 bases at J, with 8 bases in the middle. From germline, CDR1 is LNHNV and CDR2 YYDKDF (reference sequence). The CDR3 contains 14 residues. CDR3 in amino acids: CATSREGADYGYTF. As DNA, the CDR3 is TGTGCCACCAGCAGAGAGGGGGCGGACTATGGCTACACCTTC.

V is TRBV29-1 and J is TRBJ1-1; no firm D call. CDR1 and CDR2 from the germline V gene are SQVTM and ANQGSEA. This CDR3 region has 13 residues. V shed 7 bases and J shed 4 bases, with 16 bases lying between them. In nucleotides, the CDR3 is TGCAGCGCCTCACAGCCTTCGAGCACTGAAGCTTTCTTT. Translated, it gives CSASQPSSTEAFF.

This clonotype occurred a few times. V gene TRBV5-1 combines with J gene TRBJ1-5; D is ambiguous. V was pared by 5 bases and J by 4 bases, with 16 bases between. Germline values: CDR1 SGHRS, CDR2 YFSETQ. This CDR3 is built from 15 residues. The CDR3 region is CASSVGSSGNQPQHF. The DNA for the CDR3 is TGCGCCAGCAGTGTGGGCTCTAGCGGGAATCAGCCCCAGCATTTT.